This T cell receptor (beta chain) was obtained from a study of cytomegalovirus exposure and HLA in healthy donors. Study at large: The 130 or so validation repertoires, a later analysis reported, used the same platform as the 550 to 700 repertoires from the first cohort.

Study-wide results and caveats: TCR sequences were mostly rare, though some public TCRs occurred in many donors. With high specificity and sensitivity, the classifier reportedly diagnosed cytomegalovirus status. Confirmation in vitro established that a few CMV-associated chains were specific for CMV antigens.

A remark on this clone: As yet, its antigen is unknown.

Per germline, CDR1 SGHAT and CDR2 FQNNGV. The CDR3 has 16 residues. With 4 bases removed from V and 0 bases from J, the gap between germline ends came to 14 bases. Some clones are missing from TCRdb's copy, which holds only in-frame ones; the method was immunoSEQ multiplex PCR. The table records approximately 140,000 clones, around 84% of them present only once. This TCR came from a man aged 18 to 29 in good health and CMV-seropositive. The sequencing sample was made of PBMCs. The V call is TRBV11-2, the J call TRBJ2-3, with D perhaps TRBD1 (6 bases). The CDR3 nucleotides read TGTGCCAGCAGCTCGACGGACAGCCCTAGCACAGATACGCAGTATTTT. Its translation: CASSSTDSPSTDTQYF.